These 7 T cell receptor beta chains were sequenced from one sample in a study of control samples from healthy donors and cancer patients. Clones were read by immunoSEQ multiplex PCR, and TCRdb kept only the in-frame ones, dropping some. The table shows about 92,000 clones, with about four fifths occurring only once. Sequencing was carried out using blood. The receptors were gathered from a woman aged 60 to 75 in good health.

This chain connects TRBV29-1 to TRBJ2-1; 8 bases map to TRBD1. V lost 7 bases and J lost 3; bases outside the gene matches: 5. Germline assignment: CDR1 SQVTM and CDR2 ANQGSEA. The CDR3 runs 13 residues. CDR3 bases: TGCAGCGCCGACAGGGGAAACTACAATGAGCAGTTCTTC. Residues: CSADRGNYNEQFF.

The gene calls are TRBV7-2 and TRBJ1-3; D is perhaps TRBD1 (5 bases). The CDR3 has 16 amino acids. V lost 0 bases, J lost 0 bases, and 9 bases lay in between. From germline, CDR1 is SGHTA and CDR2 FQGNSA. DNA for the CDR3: TGTGCCAGCAGCTTAGCGATGGGGGGCTCTGGAAACACCATATATTTT. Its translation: CASSLAMGGSGNTIYF.

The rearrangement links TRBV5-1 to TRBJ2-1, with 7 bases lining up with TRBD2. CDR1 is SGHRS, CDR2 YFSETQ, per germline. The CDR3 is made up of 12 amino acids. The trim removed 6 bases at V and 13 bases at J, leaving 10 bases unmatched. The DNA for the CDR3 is TGCGCCAGCAAGTCAGGCGGGAGCGGTCAGTTCTTC. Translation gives CASKSGGSGQFF.

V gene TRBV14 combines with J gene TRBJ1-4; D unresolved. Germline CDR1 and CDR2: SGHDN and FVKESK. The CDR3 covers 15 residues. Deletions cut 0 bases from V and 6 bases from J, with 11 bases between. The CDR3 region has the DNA TGTGCCAGCAGCCAAGATCTCGGACGAGATGAAAAACTGTTTTTT. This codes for CASSQDLGRDEKLFF.

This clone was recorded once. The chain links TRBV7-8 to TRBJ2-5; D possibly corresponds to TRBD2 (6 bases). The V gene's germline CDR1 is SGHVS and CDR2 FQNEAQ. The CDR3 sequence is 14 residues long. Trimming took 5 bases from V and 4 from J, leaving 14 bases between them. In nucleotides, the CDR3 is TGTGCCAGCAGCAAGGGCGGGGTACGAGAGACCCAGTACTTC. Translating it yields CASSKGGVRETQYF.

This CDR3 reads CASSLLQGNNEQFF. The DNA of the CDR3 is TGTGCCAGCAGCCTGCTCCAGGGAAACAATGAGCAGTTCTTC. The V gene is TRBV27, the J gene TRBJ2-1; tentatively, D is TRBD1 (5 bases). This CDR3 comprises 14 residues. In germline, CDR1 is MNHEY, CDR2 SMNVEV (reference sequence). V was pared by 6 bases and J by 5 bases, with 14 bases between.

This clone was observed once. The DNA of the CDR3 is TGTGCCAGCAGTCCCGGGACTAGCGGTACCTACGAGCAGTACTTC. Protein: CASSPGTSGTYEQYF. J is TRBJ2-7 and V is TRBV28; 11 bases map to TRBD2. CDR3 length: 15 amino acids. CDR1 MDHEN and CDR2 SYDVKM come from the germline V gene. The V and J ends lost 5 bases and 2 bases, in that order; junction bases with no gene match: 5.